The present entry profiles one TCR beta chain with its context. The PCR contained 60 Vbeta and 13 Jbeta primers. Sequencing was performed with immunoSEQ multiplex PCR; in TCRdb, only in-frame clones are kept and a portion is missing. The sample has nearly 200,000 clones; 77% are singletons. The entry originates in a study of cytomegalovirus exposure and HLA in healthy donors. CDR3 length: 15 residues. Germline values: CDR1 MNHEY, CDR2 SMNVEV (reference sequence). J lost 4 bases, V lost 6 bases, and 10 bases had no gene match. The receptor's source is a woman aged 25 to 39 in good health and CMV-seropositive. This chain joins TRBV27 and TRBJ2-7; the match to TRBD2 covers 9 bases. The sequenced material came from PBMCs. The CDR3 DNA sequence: TGTGCCAGCAGGGCCTTGGGTAGCGGGGGATACGAGCAGTACTTC. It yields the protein CASRALGSGGYEQYF.